This T cell receptor beta chain originates from a study of CD8 T cells in ankylosing spondylitis. Findings of the study overall: Disease-linked clones had a CD8+ phenotype and relatively low frequency in peripheral blood. What appeared characteristic of ankylosing spondylitis blood was a TCR beta motif of eight highly homologous variants. Reportedly, disease-linked clones are significantly enriched in ankylosing spondylitis patients' matched synovial fluid.

V was clipped by 0 bases and J by 0 bases; unmatched bases: 4. Germline CDR1 reads SGHDT; CDR2 reads YYEEEE. There are 16 residues in the CDR3. This clonotype was recorded at least ten times. What it recognizes is unknown. Molecular-barcoded quantitative 5'-RACE produced these TCR beta libraries. TCRdb independently ran MiXCR on the 5' RACE reads; one entry per CDR3 protein. The sample records about 240,000 distinct CDR3 sequences, around 7.8% being singletons. The TCR was taken from a male donor with ankylosing spondylitis or in good health (not recorded which). The sample taken for sequencing was blood, either unsorted or a sorted T cell fraction (not recorded which). The genes are TRBV5-6 and TRBJ2-3, with 7 bases matching TRBD2. Written as DNA, the CDR3 is TGTGCCAGCAGCTTGGGTGCGGGGGTTAGCACAGATACGCAGTATTTT. It encodes CASSLGAGVSTDTQYF. Drawing the rest from reference TRBV5-6 and TRBJ2-3, the complete variable domain is DAGVTQSPTHLIKTRGQQVTLRCSPKSGHDTVSWYQQALGQGPQFIFQYYEEEERQRGNFPDRFSGHQFPNYSSELNVNALLLGDSALYLCASSLGAGVSTDTQYFGPGTRLTVL.